The 15 T cell receptor beta chains below come from one sample, sequenced in a study of blood T cell repertoires in COVID-19. Method: immunoSEQ multiplex PCR; TCRdb's copy keeps in-frame clones and lacks some. The table includes roughly 14,000 clones, 87% detected once. Material for sequencing was peripheral blood. These receptors originate from a human donor in a cohort sampled during active COVID-19.

The chain recombines TRBV6-5 with TRBJ1-5; 10 bases map to TRBD1. Germline assignment: CDR1 MNHEY and CDR2 SVGAGI. Unmatched junction bases numbered 8, after V lost 6 bases and J lost 6 bases. The CDR3 sequence is 15 residues long. The CDR3 loop reads CASSLSTGGGQPQHF. CDR3 bases: TGTGCCAGCAGCTTATCGACAGGGGGCGGTCAGCCCCAGCATTTT.

The chain couples TRBV4-2 to TRBJ2-1; 7 positions agree with TRBD2. This CDR3 spans 17 amino acids. Per germline, CDR1 LGHNA and CDR2 YNFKEQ. Unmatched junction bases numbered 9, after V lost 0 bases and J lost 4 bases. The CDR3 spells CASSQELGSGKYNEQFF. For the CDR3, the DNA is TGTGCCAGCAGCCAAGAACTGGGCAGCGGGAAGTACAATGAGCAGTTCTTC.

The chain joins TRBV5-6 to TRBJ2-1; 9 nucleotides agree with TRBD2. Trimming removed 0 bases from V and 3 bases from J; junction bases left unmatched: 1. CDR3 size: 15 residues. Germline V lookup: CDR1 SGHDT, CDR2 YYEEEE. Written as DNA, the CDR3 is TGTGCCAGCAGCTTGGCACTAGCGGGCTACAATGAGCAGTTCTTC. It encodes CASSLALAGYNEQFF.

The chain carries TRBV7-9 and TRBJ2-5, with TRBD1 identical over 7 bases. After removal of 5 bases from V and 1 base from J, the junction contained 1 base not matched to a gene. CDR3 size: 13 residues. CDR1 and CDR2 (germline): SEHNR, FQNEAQ (reference sequence). The CDR3 sequence: CASSGTAQETQYF. CDR3 bases: TGTGCCAGCAGCGGGACAGCCCAAGAGACCCAGTACTTC. Drawing the rest from reference TRBV7-9 and TRBJ2-5, the complete variable domain is DTGVSQNPRHKITKRGQNVTFRCDPISEHNRLYWYRQTLGQGPEFLTYFQNEAQLEKSRLLSDRFSAERPKGSFSTLEIQRTEQGDSAMYLCASSGTAQETQYFGPGTRLLVL.

This clone came up once. The chain carries TRBV7-9 and TRBJ2-1, with unresolved D. Germline CDR1 reads SEHNR; CDR2 reads FQNEAQ (reference sequence). With 1 base removed from V and 10 bases from J, the gap between germline ends came to 5 bases. The CDR3 is 11 residues long. This CDR3 reads CASSLGPEQFF. The CDR3 coding sequence is TGTGCCAGCAGCTTAGGTCCAGAGCAGTTCTTC.

This clone was recorded only once. The V and J genes are TRBV28 and TRBJ2-7, with D hard to call. Germline assignment: CDR1 MDHEN and CDR2 SYDVKM. The CDR3 extends over 14 amino acids. V lost 3 bases and J lost 0, with 9 bases in between. The CDR3 coding sequence is TGTGCCAGCAGTTTTTGGGCCAACTCCTACGAGCAGTACTTC. This gives the protein CASSFWANSYEQYF.

The gene calls are TRBV28 and TRBJ1-4; D may be TRBD1 (5 bases). The germline gives CDR1 MDHEN, CDR2 SYDVKM. This CDR3 is 15 amino acids long. V was trimmed by 6 bases and J by 0 bases, leaving 11 bases between them. CDR3 nucleotides: TGTGCCAGCAGATACACAGGCTCAACTAATGAAAAACTGTTTTTT. Protein: CASRYTGSTNEKLFF. Complete variable domain (other parts from reference TRBV28 and TRBJ1-4): DVKVTQSSRYLVKRTGEKVFLECVQDMDHENMFWYRQDPGLGLRLIYFSYDVKMKEKGDIPEGYSVSREKKERFSLILESASTNQTSMYLCASRYTGSTNEKLFFGSGTQLSVL.

Only one count was recorded for this clone. This chain links TRBV28 with TRBJ1-2; 7 nucleotides match TRBD1. This CDR3 region has 15 residues. Trimming cost V 8 bases and J 4 bases; bases outside gene matches: 13. Germline lookup yields CDR1 MDHEN and CDR2 SYDVKM. CDR3 bases: TGTGCCAGCCTCACAGGGGCGGGAGGACTCTATGGCTACACCTTC. Translated: CASLTGAGGLYGYTF.

This chain connects TRBV7-6 to TRBJ2-7, with TRBD2 matching 9 bases. Germline V gives CDR1 SGHVS, CDR2 FNYEAQ. The V gene end was trimmed by 3 bases and the J gene end by 3 bases; junction bases not matched to a gene: 15. This CDR3 region has 18 residues. The CDR3 here is CASSLPPLASGMDYEQYF. The CDR3 region has the DNA TGTGCCAGCAGCTTGCCCCCGCTGGCTAGCGGGATGGACTACGAGCAGTACTTC.

Points on this clone: Within the sample, other DNA sequences also encode this same CDR3. V is TRBV2 and J is TRBJ1-2; D remains unclear. The CDR3 spans 13 residues. Germline CDR1 SNHLY, CDR2 FYNNEI. The germline V and J ends were trimmed by 2 bases and 2 bases, with 6 bases remaining between them. CDR3: CASSETGNYGYTF. The CDR3 DNA follows: TGTGCCAGCAGTGAAACGGGGAACTATGGCTACACCTTC.

The chain employs TRBV7-2 and TRBJ1-3, with TRBD1 matching 7 bases. Germline V CDR1 and CDR2: SGHTA, FQGNSA. The CDR3 loop spans 15 amino acids. V was clipped by 5 bases and J by 0 bases; unmatched bases: 4. The CDR3 protein is CASSPGGSSGNTIYF. The CDR3 nucleotides read TGTGCCAGCAGCCCAGGGGGGAGCTCTGGAAACACCATATATTTT. Drawing the rest from reference TRBV7-2 and TRBJ1-3, the complete variable domain is GAGVSQSPSNKVTEKGKDVELRCDPISGHTALYWYRQSLGQGLEFLIYFQGNSAPDKSGLPSDRFSAERTGGSVSTLTIQRTQQEDSAVYLCASSPGGSSGNTIYFGEGSWLTVV.

This chain joins TRBV2 and TRBJ1-3; 7 positions match TRBD1. The CDR3 runs to 14 residues. Per germline, CDR1 SNHLY and CDR2 FYNNEI. V gave up 6 bases and J gave up 3 bases; unmatched junction bases: 5. This chain's CDR3 is CASSRQGDGNTIYF. The DNA of the CDR3 is TGTGCCAGCAGCAGACAGGGTGATGGAAACACCATATATTTT.

V and J are TRBV5-1 and TRBJ2-1; 9 bases are a match to TRBD2. Germline V gene lookup returns CDR1 SGHRS and CDR2 YFSETQ. The trim removed 4 bases at V and 9 bases at J, leaving 8 bases unmatched. The CDR3 length is 14 residues. The CDR3 spells CASSPRGGRGEQFF. The CDR3 DNA is TGCGCCAGCAGCCCCAGGGGCGGGAGGGGTGAGCAGTTCTTC.

The genes are TRBV5-1 and TRBJ1-1, with a weak D call TRBD1 (6 bases). Trimming took 4 bases from V and 1 from J, leaving 17 bases between them. The germline gives CDR1 SGHRS, CDR2 YFSETQ. The CDR3 loop spans 16 amino acids. The CDR3 sequence: CASSPLEDRPNTEAFF. In nucleotides, the CDR3 is TGCGCCAGCAGCCCACTGGAGGACAGACCGAACACTGAAGCTTTCTTT.

The J gene is TRBJ1-1, the V gene TRBV19, with D tentatively TRBD1 (6 bases). V was cut by 4 bases and J by 5 bases, with 11 bases left in between. CDR1 LNHDA and CDR2 SQIVND come from the germline V gene (reference sequence). CDR3 size: 13 residues. The CDR3 coding sequence is TGTGCCAGTAGTACAACAGGGATGACTGAAGCTTTCTTT. It is translated as CASSTTGMTEAFF.